The 28 T cell receptor beta chains in this list originate from one sample, sequenced in a study of response to subunit inactivated influenza vaccine (dated by TCRdb to 2016 to 2019). Receptors were amplified or captured by RT-PCR. This sample was sequenced with an Illumina HiSeq 2500. TCRdb's own reprocessing of the public reads used fastp at Q25 and MiXCR and kept productive beta chains. CDR3 protein duplicates are merged, each entry listing the most common genes and DNA. Counted in this sample were a few hundred thousand distinct CDR3 sequences; 12% of them appeared once. The ten largest account for approximately 8.4% of the sample. The sample consisted of non-naive T cells sorted from PBMCs, taken approximately 15 days before vaccination. Taken with the paper, the label for cell subset or site translates to: memory T cell fraction. Source of these receptors: a middle-aged man who received an inactivated influenza vaccine. Donor details come from another sample of the same person, matched by shared clones.

The chain couples TRBV7-9 to TRBJ2-7, with TRBD1 identical over 9 bases. J was trimmed by 1 base and V by 4 bases; bases with no gene match: 5. Germline loops: CDR1 SEHNR, CDR2 FQNEAQ (reference sequence). The CDR3 runs 15 residues. CDR3 region: CASSSPGTGSYEQYF. CDR3 in DNA: TGTGCCAGCAGCTCCCCCGGGACAGGGTCCTACGAGCAGTACTTC.

This clonotype showed up many times. The J gene is TRBJ2-3, the V gene TRBV28, with 8 bases identical to TRBD1. In germline, CDR1 is MDHEN, CDR2 SYDVKM. This CDR3 has 15 residues. The trim removed 6 bases at V and 2 bases at J, leaving 7 bases unmatched. CDR3 region: CASSAGTGLTDTQYF. The CDR3 coding sequence is TGTGCCAGCAGCGCCGGGACAGGACTCACAGATACGCAGTATTTT.

This clonotype was seen ten or more times. This rearrangement joins TRBV7-2 to TRBJ2-3, with D hard to call. V dropped 2 bases and J dropped 2 bases, with 11 bases sitting between them. Germline loops: CDR1 SGHTA, CDR2 FQGNSA. The CDR3 runs to 15 residues. The CDR3 is CASSLWTLHTDTQYF. The CDR3 DNA reads as TGTGCCAGCAGCTTATGGACGCTGCACACAGATACGCAGTATTTT.

A few counts support this clonotype. The gene calls are TRBV2 and TRBJ1-4, with 9 bases lining up with TRBD1. The CDR3 has 15 amino acids. Germline values: CDR1 SNHLY, CDR2 FYNNEI. The V and J ends lost 1 base and 6 bases, in that order; junction bases with no gene match: 3. The CDR3: CASSEGGQGYEKLFF. The CDR3 coding sequence is TGTGCCAGCAGTGAAGGGGGACAGGGTTATGAAAAACTGTTTTTT. Complete variable domain (other parts from reference TRBV2 and TRBJ1-4): EPEVTQTPSHQVTQMGQEVILRCVPISNHLYFYWYRQILGQKVEFLVSFYNNEISEKSEIFDDQFSVERPDGSNFTLKIRSTKLEDSAMYFCASSEGGQGYEKLFFGSGTQLSVL.

The chain employs TRBV4-2 and TRBJ2-3; D possibly matches TRBD1 or TRBD2 (5 bases each). The length of the CDR3 is 16 residues. Germline CDR1 LGHNA, CDR2 YNFKEQ. V lost 2 bases, J lost 2 bases, and 14 bases lay in between. Written as DNA, the CDR3 is TGTGCCAGCAGCCAAAGAGGGGCAGGTCCCACAGATACGCAGTATTTT. It translates to CASSQRGAGPTDTQYF.

As to this clonotype: A much more abundant neighbour one base away suggests this may be a read error. The chain carries TRBV6-5 and TRBJ1-5; D possibly corresponds to TRBD1 (5 bases). Trimming pared 4 bases from V and 0 bases from J, leaving 19 bases between. CDR1 is MNHEY and CDR2 is SVGAGI in the germline V gene. The CDR3 spans 18 residues. The CDR3 sequence is CASSCSSRNRYSNQPQHF. CDR3 DNA sequence: TGTGCCAGCAGTTGCTCGAGTCGAAACAGGTATAGCAATCAGCCCCAGCATTTT.

This clonotype was observed at least ten times. This rearrangement joins TRBV24-1 to TRBJ2-2; maybe TRBD1 (5 bases). V gave up 4 bases and J gave up 5 bases, with 13 bases separating them. The germline V gene encodes CDR1 KGHDR and CDR2 SFDVKD. The CDR3 totals 15 residues. The CDR3 DNA reads as TGTGCCACCAGTGACTGGACACGACCGACCGGGGAGCTGTTTTTT. Amino acid sequence: CATSDWTRPTGELFF.

This clonotype was counted at least ten times. The V and J genes are TRBV6-6 and TRBJ1-3, with 7 bases matching TRBD1. V trimming: 3 bases; J trimming: 14 bases; junction bases outside the gene matches: 7. The CDR3 covers 12 residues. Per germline, CDR1 MNHNY and CDR2 SVGAGI (reference sequence). CDR3 protein: CASSYLGDSVYF. CDR3 sequence (DNA): TGTGCCAGCAGTTATCTCGGGGACAGCGTATATTTT.

With regard to this clonotype: A much larger clone differs by one base, so this may be a read error. V usage is TRBV6-6 and J usage is TRBJ2-1; D is possibly TRBD1 or TRBD2 (6 bases each). This CDR3 has 16 amino acids. Germline values: CDR1 MNHNY, CDR2 SVGAGI (reference sequence). The CDR3 DNA reads as TGTGCCAGGAGTTACGGGGGCCAAAGCTCCTACAATGAGCAGTTCTTC. Its translation: CARSYGGQSSYNEQFF.

This clonotype was seen a few times. The chain is built from TRBV12-3 or TRBV12-4 and TRBJ1-4; the D gene is possibly TRBD1 (5 bases). This CDR3 has 15 residues. Deletions cut 4 bases from V and 10 bases from J, with 19 bases between. The CDR3 DNA sequence: TGTGCCAGCAGTTCAAGCTGGGGGGGGGTTGTAAAACTGTTTTTT. The encoded protein is CASSSSWGGVVKLFF.

The chain recombines TRBV7-2 with TRBJ2-3, with 11 bases aligning to TRBD2. The CDR3 length is 15 residues. After removal of 7 bases from V and 4 bases from J, the junction contained 7 bases not matched to a gene. Germline CDR1 reads SGHTA; CDR2 reads FQGNSA. The DNA of the CDR3 is TGTGCCAGCATCCTTAGCGGGGGGGTCGCAGATACGCAGTATTTT. The encoded protein is CASILSGGVADTQYF.

The CDR3 reads CAWSKVNRGYNEQFF. The CDR3, as DNA: TGTGCCTGGAGTAAAGTTAACAGGGGCTACAATGAGCAGTTCTTC. This chain uses TRBV30 with TRBJ2-1; TRBD1 aligns across 7 bases. CDR3 length: 15 residues. V lost 2 bases to trimming and J lost 3 bases; unmatched junction nucleotides: 7. Per germline, CDR1 GTSNPN and CDR2 SVGIG (reference sequence).

This clonotype was seen at least ten times. This rearrangement joins TRBV3-1 to TRBJ2-3; TRBD2 matches 8 bases. The germline V gene has CDR1 LGHDT and CDR2 YNNKEL (reference sequence). Trimming at V came to 7 bases and at J to 4 bases, leaving 10 bases not matched to a gene. The CDR3 is 15 residues long. CDR3 sequence: CASTGAGEAADTQYF. CDR3 in DNA: TGTGCCAGCACCGGAGCGGGAGAAGCGGCAGATACGCAGTATTTT.

This clonotype rates as large. This chain joins TRBV11-2 and TRBJ1-5; D perhaps matches TRBD1 (5 bases). The CDR3 runs to 13 residues. The V end was cut by 5 bases, the J end by 4 bases, with 9 bases between. From germline, CDR1 is SGHAT and CDR2 FQNNGV. In DNA form, the CDR3 reads TGTGCCAGCAGCCAGGACATGAATCAGCCCCAGCATTTT. Amino acid sequence: CASSQDMNQPQHF. Complete variable domain (other parts from reference TRBV11-2 and TRBJ1-5): EAGVAQSPRYKIIEKRQSVAFWCNPISGHATLYWYQQILGQGPKLLIQFQNNGVVDDSQLPKDRFSAERLKGVDSTLKIQPAKLEDSAVYLCASSQDMNQPQHFGDGTRLSIL.

This clonotype was picked up many times. The V and J genes are TRBV7-9 and TRBJ1-2, with a possible D match to TRBD1 (6 bases). Trimming removed 4 bases at V and 4 bases at J, with 13 bases between. The CDR3 spans 14 residues. Germline CDR1 and CDR2: SEHNR and FQNEAQ (reference sequence). CDR3: CASSSPGAIYGYTF. CDR3 coding DNA: TGTGCCAGCAGCTCACCGGGGGCGATCTATGGCTACACCTTC.

The chain joins TRBV7-2 to TRBJ2-7, with 9 bases that match TRBD1. The CDR3 has 13 amino acids. V lost 6 bases and J lost 5; bases outside the gene matches: 5. Germline CDR1 and CDR2: SGHTA and FQGNSA. The DNA for the CDR3 is TGTGCCAGCAGGAGGACAGGGGAGGACGAGCAGTACTTC. The encoded protein is CASRRTGEDEQYF.

The rearrangement links TRBV6-2 or TRBV6-3 to TRBJ2-2; tentatively, D is TRBD1 or TRBD2 (5 bases each). Per germline, CDR1 MNHEY and CDR2 SVGEGT. The V gene lost 4 bases and the J gene lost 4 bases, with 7 bases spanning the gap. The length of the CDR3 is 13 residues. The CDR3 DNA sequence: TGTGCCAGCAGTTCGGGGCCCACCGGGGAGCTGTTTTTT. Its translation is CASSSGPTGELFF.

This clonotype was detected many times. The chain recombines TRBV7-8 with TRBJ1-3; TRBD1 matches 8 bases. This CDR3 spans 16 amino acids. V shed 6 bases and J 4 bases; nucleotides not matched to a gene: 11. Germline assignment: CDR1 SGHVS and CDR2 FQNEAQ. The chain's CDR3 is CASSRNRGSSGNTIYF. Written as DNA, the CDR3 is TGTGCCAGCAGTCGTAACAGGGGGAGTTCGGGAAACACCATATATTTT.

This clonotype was observed many times. This chain joins TRBV9 and TRBJ2-2, with D possibly being TRBD1 (6 bases). The CDR3 contains 13 residues. Deletions cut 3 bases from V and 6 bases from J, with 9 bases between. In germline, CDR1 is SGDLS, CDR2 YYNGEE. The CDR3 spells CASSAGVAGELFF. The CDR3 coding sequence is TGTGCCAGCAGCGCAGGGGTGGCCGGGGAGCTGTTTTTT.

V usage is TRBV28 and J usage is TRBJ2-7; 12 nucleotides align to TRBD1. Germline V gives CDR1 MDHEN, CDR2 SYDVKM. The CDR3 loop spans 16 amino acids. V shed 3 bases and J 4 bases; nucleotides not matched to a gene: 7. The CDR3 here is CASSFSPGQGAYEQYF. Here the CDR3 DNA reads TGTGCCAGCAGTTTTTCGCCGGGACAGGGGGCTTACGAGCAGTACTTC.

Ten or more counts support this clonotype. The chain recombines TRBV6-2 or TRBV6-3 with TRBJ1-5, with D possibly TRBD1 on 6 matching bases. The CDR3 extends over 15 amino acids. The V gene's germline CDR1 is MNHEY and CDR2 SVGEGT. Between the trimmed V and J ends, which lost 5 bases and 0 bases, there was a span of 11 bases. The DNA of the CDR3 is TGTGCCAGCAGTCTTACAGGGAATAGCAATCAGCCCCAGCATTTT. Translation gives CASSLTGNSNQPQHF.

This clonotype was picked up a small number of times. The gene calls are TRBV2 and TRBJ2-7, with D possibly being TRBD1 or TRBD2 (5 bases each). CDR1 is SNHLY and CDR2 is FYNNEI in the germline V gene. This CDR3 is built from 13 residues. The germline V and J ends were trimmed by 6 bases and 2 bases, with 11 bases remaining between them. The CDR3 coding sequence is TGTGCCAGCAGCGCCGGGACGACCTACGAGCAGTACTTC. Encoded protein: CASSAGTTYEQYF.

The rearrangement joins TRBV6-5 to TRBJ2-7, with 9 bases aligning to TRBD2. V shed 0 bases, J shed 3 bases, and the junction held 6 bases outside the gene matches. The CDR3 covers 16 residues. The V gene's germline CDR1 is MNHEY and CDR2 SVGAGI. In DNA form, the CDR3 reads TGTGCCAGCAGTTACTCGAAAGCTAGCGGGGACTACGAGCAGTACTTC. This gives the protein CASSYSKASGDYEQYF.

This clonotype was recorded a few times. The rearrangement links TRBV11-2 to TRBJ2-7; a possible D gene is TRBD1 (6 bases). CDR1 and CDR2 (germline): SGHAT, FQNNGV. V shed 2 bases and J shed 6 bases, with 17 bases lying between them. The CDR3 runs to 15 residues. Here the CDR3 reads CASSLTGQGTSEQYF. The DNA for the CDR3 is TGTGCCAGCAGCTTAACCGGGCAGGGGACAAGCGAGCAGTACTTC.

V and J are TRBV6-2 or TRBV6-3 and TRBJ2-4, with no clear D. CDR1 and CDR2 from the germline V gene are MNHEY and SVGEGT. Trimming left V 6 bases short and J 4 bases short, with 4 bases between. This CDR3 is 11 amino acids long. Here the CDR3 DNA reads TGTGCCAGCAGGTCTAAAAACATTCAGTACTTC. Its translation is CASRSKNIQYF.

This clonotype was seen many times. The junction shows a germline mismatch at one end, possibly a read error. The chain links TRBV4-2 to TRBJ2-3, with TRBD2 as a possible D gene (6 bases). The CDR3 is 16 amino acids. Germline-derived CDR1 and CDR2 are LGHNA and YNFKEQ. The CDR3 nucleotides are TGCGCCAGCAGCCAAGATTTGACTAGTGGCACAGATACGCAGTATTTT. Translated: CASSQDLTSGTDTQYF.

The sample holds many counts of this clonotype. The J gene is TRBJ2-5, the V gene TRBV7-6; TRBD2 agrees at 8 bases. The V segment lost 4 bases and the J segment 7 bases; nucleotides outside the gene matches: 17. The CDR3 extends over 17 amino acids. Germline lookup yields CDR1 SGHVS and CDR2 FNYEAQ. CDR3 protein: CASSSDFGAGGRWTQYF. CDR3 in DNA: TGTGCCAGCAGCTCCGACTTTGGGGCGGGAGGCCGCTGGACCCAGTACTTC.

The genes are TRBV10-3 and TRBJ2-6; a possible D gene is TRBD2 (5 bases). CDR3 length: 16 residues. Germline V lookup: CDR1 ENHRY, CDR2 SYGVKD. The V end was cut by 0 bases, the J end by 4 bases, with 10 bases between. In nucleotides, the CDR3 is TGTGCCATCAGTGAGTCACGGGGAGCCGGGGCCAACGTCCTGACTTTC. As protein: CAISESRGAGANVLTF.